The TCR beta chain described here comes from a study of T cells in Graves' hyperthyroidism and ophthalmopathy (dated by TCRdb to about 2019). In terms of the full investigation: Peripheral blood was sampled at the time of initial diagnosis, prior to any treatment. TCR V-J signatures able to tell the groups apart were searched for in a discovery cohort of more than 90 patients, of whom more than 40 had Graves' ophthalmopathy and some 60 had stable Graves' hyperthyroidism. Prospective prediction of ophthalmopathy was tested in an independent validation cohort consisting of some 19 hyperthyroidism patients and more than 15 patients who later progressed to ophthalmopathy. The approximately 97 discovery patients were randomly divided into training and test sets at a 7:3 ratio. Thyroid tissue and blood T-cell repertoires from several Graves' hyperthyroidism patients were also compared in the study. After sampling, hyperthyroidism patients received methimazole starting at 30 mg daily, and ophthalmopathy patients received high-dose intravenous methylprednisolone. According to the paper, TCR Vbeta CDR3 sequencing was carried out on 120 to 150 peripheral blood samples, which came from under 50 ophthalmopathy, 75 or so hyperthyroidism and roughly 17 progressor patients. What the study reported, not specific to this receptor: In validation, the model predicted progression to ophthalmopathy with 60% to 71% sensitivity and 72.22% specificity, a median of approximately 6.5 months before onset. Sample size was not statistically predetermined, and investigators were not blinded to group allocation. In cross-validation, a model built on a 13 V-J signature told ophthalmopathy apart from stable hyperthyroidism with 85% to 90% sensitivity and about 81% specificity, and in testing the same model reached 80%/75%. Most expanded thyroid clonotypes (frequency above 0.001) were also detected in blood, a finding suggesting that blood repertoires may reflect thyroid immune responses.

Stable Graves' hyperthyroidism was defined as no progression to ophthalmopathy during 18 months of follow-up. Hyperthyroidism patients were newly diagnosed, had a disease duration of under 2 months, and were aged 18 to 65 years. Any patient with an uncontrolled infection, another autoimmune disease, pregnancy or lactation was excluded. Diagnoses were established on the basis of clinical symptoms, serum thyroxine and TRAb, thyroid ultrasound, and orbital computed tomography. PBMCs were separated from roughly 10 ml of fresh peripheral blood using Ficoll-Paque density gradient centrifugation. Total RNA was extracted with Trizol reagent, and quality was checked on an Agilent 2100 Bioanalyzer. The TCR beta CDR3 regions were amplified from the RNA transcripts. A first-round RT-PCR of the TCR CDR3 used the HTBI primer set with the Qiagen OneStep RT-PCR kit. A second multiplex PCR round built the libraries, followed by size selection and purification. Paired-end sequencing of the libraries was performed with 100 bp reads on an Illumina HiSeq2000. Per the source publication's procedure: SOAPnuke was used to process the raw data, removing reads that contained adapters or uncalled bases, had a mean Phred below 15, or lacked an exact match to the constant primer or identifier. High-quality paired reads were merged using COPE v1.2.5, and each unique nucleotide sequence was defined as a clonotype. MiTCR v1.1 was used to align clonotypes to the IMGT TRBV, TRBD and TRBJ reference segments. The analysis included only V-J combinations with a frequency above 0.0001, which together covered more than 99% of the repertoires. A TCS score was defined as the ratio of F50 (clonal expansion) to E x V (chaos), with BLOSUM62-based TCRdist applied between CDR3 peptides within each V-J. Welch's t-statistics and random forest reduced roughly 540 V-J features to around 14, which were used in a naive Bayes classifier (R e1071). TCRdb reran the public reads through fastp at Q25 and MiXCR, keeping productive beta chains. When rows share a CDR3 protein, they turn into one entry using the most common DNA and genes. These V and J calls rely on TCRdb rather than the paper's analysis. The sample table holds a few hundred thousand distinct CDR3 sequences, of which just under 15% were seen once. Approximately 30% of the sample lies in the top ten.

As to this clonotype: The antigen this receptor binds is unknown. No base-level quality is on record; no much larger clone is a single base apart.

The V and J ends are trimmed by 6 bases and 1 base, leaving 12 bases between them. The CDR3 contains 14 residues, cysteine and phenylalanine counted. The read is trimmed to its CDR3 DNA, 42 bases read in frame from base 1. For CDR1 and CDR2, the germline V gene (reference sequence) lists LNHDA and SQIVND. This sequence originates from a woman in her twenties or thirties with Graves' hyperthyroidism. The source material was blood. The V and J segments used are TRBV19 and TRBJ2-5; the D gene cannot be resolved reliably. The DNA sequence reads TGTGCCAGTAGATCACATCGAACCCAAGAGACCCAGTACTTC. Translated, this gives CASRSHRTQETQYF.